The clone carrying this T cell receptor (beta chain) has only a few counts. Single viable CD3+CD4+CD8-CD45RO+ cells were sorted as the memory CD4+ T cells. The entry originates in a study of memory CD4+ T cells and cytomegalovirus serostatus. Original analysis: Out-of-frame sequences were removed, leaving about 2,300,000 distinct TCRbeta sequences. Produced via immunoSEQ multiplex PCR; TCRdb's table is partial and in-frame only. The D gene and trimming were derived from the DNA, and the V and J assignments and clone size from that table. The top ten clones hold roughly 0.4% of a sample with roughly 56,000 clones, roughly 87% of them seen once. The CDR3 extends over 15 amino acids. Unmatched junction bases numbered 4, after V lost 7 bases and J lost 1 base. The germline V gene encodes CDR1 LNHDA and CDR2 SQIVND (reference sequence).

What was sequenced was memory CD4+ T cells from blood. This sequence joins TRBV19 and TRBJ2-2; the match to TRBD2 covers 9 bases. The clonotype originates from an adult in good health and CMV-seronegative. The CDR3 region is CASTPRGGNTGELFF. The DNA for the CDR3 is TGTGCCAGTACCCCGCGGGGGGGGAACACCGGGGAGCTGTTTTTT. The full variable domain, rest sourced from reference TRBV19 and TRBJ2-2, is DGGITQSPKYLFRKEGQNVTLSCEQNLNHDAMYWYRQDPGQGLRLIYYSQIVNDFQKGDIAEGYSVSREKKESFPLTVTSAQKNPTAFYLCASTPRGGNTGELFFGEGSRLTVL.